The 4 T cell receptor beta chains in this list originate from one sample, sequenced in a study of blood T cell repertoires in COVID-19. TCRdb keeps only in-frame clones here, not all; method: immunoSEQ multiplex PCR. The data hold about 300,000 clones, with roughly 89% observed a single time. Input material: peripheral blood. The receptors here all came from a woman in her 30s with COVID-19, enrolled during active disease.

The chain has TRBV4-3 and TRBJ2-1; D unclear. The V end was cut by 4 bases, the J end by 3 bases, with 10 bases between. The CDR3 has 14 residues. Germline V lookup: CDR1 LGHNA, CDR2 YSLEER. The DNA for the CDR3 is TGCGCCAGCAGCCTTTCACAGAACTACAATGAGCAGTTCTTC. Protein product: CASSLSQNYNEQFF.

This clone has just one count. The V gene is TRBV9, the J gene TRBJ1-1; D call uncertain. The CDR3 is 13 residues long. Trimming removed 3 bases from V and 8 bases from J, with 14 bases in between. Germline CDR1 and CDR2: SGDLS and YYNGEE. In DNA, the CDR3 is TGTGCCAGCAGCGGGAGTTCGGGGTTCGAAGCTTTCTTT. Translated: CASSGSSGFEAFF.

The chain uses TRBV9 and TRBJ1-1; D ambiguous. CDR3 length: 14 residues. Germline CDR1 is SGDLS and CDR2 is YYNGEE. Trimming removed 0 bases from V and 1 base from J, with 7 bases in between. CDR3 in amino acids: CASSVDVANTEAFF. In DNA form, the CDR3 reads TGTGCCAGCAGCGTAGACGTAGCGAACACTGAAGCTTTCTTT.

V and J are TRBV11-2 and TRBJ2-7; TRBD1 might be the D (6 bases). V lost 2 bases, J lost 3 bases, and 14 bases lay in between. CDR3 length equals 15 residues. Germline CDR1 reads SGHAT; CDR2 reads FQNNGV. The CDR3 DNA is TGTGCCAGCAGCTTAATGCCGGCCAGGGGCTACGAGCAGTACTTC. It codes for CASSLMPARGYEQYF.